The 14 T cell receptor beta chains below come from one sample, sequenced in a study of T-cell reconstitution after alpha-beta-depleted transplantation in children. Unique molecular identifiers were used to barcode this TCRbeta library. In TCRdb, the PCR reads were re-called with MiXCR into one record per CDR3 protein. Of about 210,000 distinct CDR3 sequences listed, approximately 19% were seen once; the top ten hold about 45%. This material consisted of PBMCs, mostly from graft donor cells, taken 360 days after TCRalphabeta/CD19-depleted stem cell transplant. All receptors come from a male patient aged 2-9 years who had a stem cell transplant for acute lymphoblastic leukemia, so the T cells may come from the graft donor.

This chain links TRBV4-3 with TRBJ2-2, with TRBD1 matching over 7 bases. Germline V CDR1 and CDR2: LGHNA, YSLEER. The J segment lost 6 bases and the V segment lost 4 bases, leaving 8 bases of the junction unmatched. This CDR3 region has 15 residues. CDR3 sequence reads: CASSRSTGIAGELFF. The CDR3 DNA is TGCGCCAGCAGCCGGTCGACAGGGATTGCCGGGGAGCTGTTTTTT.

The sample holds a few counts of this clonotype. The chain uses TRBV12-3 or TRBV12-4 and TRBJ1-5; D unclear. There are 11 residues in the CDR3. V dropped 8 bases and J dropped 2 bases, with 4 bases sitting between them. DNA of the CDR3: TGTGCCAGCGGGGGCAATCAGCCCCAGCATTTT. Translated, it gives CASGGNQPQHF.

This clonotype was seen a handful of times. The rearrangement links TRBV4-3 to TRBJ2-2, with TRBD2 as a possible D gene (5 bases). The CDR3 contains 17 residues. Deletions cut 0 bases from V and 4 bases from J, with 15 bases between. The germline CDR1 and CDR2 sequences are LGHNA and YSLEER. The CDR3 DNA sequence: TGCGCCAGCAGCCAAGATCGGGTTGGACTGCCCACCGGGGAGCTGTTTTTT. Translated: CASSQDRVGLPTGELFF.

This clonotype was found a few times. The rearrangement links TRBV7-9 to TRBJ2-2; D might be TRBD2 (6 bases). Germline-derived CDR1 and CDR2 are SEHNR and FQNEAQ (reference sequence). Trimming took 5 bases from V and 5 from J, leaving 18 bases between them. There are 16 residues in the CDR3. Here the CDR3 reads CASSLHRDSVTGELFF. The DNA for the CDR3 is TGTGCCAGCAGCCTACACCGGGACTCGGTTACCGGGGAGCTGTTTTTT.

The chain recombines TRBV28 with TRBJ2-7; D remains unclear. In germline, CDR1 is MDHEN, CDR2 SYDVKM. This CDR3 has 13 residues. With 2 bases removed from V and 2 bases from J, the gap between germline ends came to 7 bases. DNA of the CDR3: TGTGCCAGCAGTTTAGTATTCCCCTACGAGCAGTACTTC. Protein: CASSLVFPYEQYF.

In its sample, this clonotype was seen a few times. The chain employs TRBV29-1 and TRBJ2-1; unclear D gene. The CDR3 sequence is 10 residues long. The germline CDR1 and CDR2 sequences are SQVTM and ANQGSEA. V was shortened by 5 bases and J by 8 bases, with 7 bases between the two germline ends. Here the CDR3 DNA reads TGCAGCGTTTGGTGGGATGAGCAGTTCTTC. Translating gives CSVWWDEQFF.

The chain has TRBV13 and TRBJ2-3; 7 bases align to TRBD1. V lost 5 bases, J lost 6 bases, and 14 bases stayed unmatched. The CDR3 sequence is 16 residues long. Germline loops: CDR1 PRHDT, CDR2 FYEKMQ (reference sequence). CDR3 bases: TGTGCCAGCAGCCCCCCGACAGGGCGAAAGGGGGATACGCAGTATTTT. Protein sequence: CASSPPTGRKGDTQYF.

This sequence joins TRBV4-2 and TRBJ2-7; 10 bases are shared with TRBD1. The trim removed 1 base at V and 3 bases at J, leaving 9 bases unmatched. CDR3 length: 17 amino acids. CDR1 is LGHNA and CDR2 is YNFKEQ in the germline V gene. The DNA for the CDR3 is TGTGCCAGCAGCCAAGTAGGAGGGGACAGGGGAGTCTACGAGCAGTACTTC. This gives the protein CASSQVGGDRGVYEQYF.

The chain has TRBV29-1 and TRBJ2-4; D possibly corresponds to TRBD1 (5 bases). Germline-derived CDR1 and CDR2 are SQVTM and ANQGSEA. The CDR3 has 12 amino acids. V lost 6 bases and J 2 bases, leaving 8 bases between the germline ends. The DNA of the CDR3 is TGCAGCGTAGGGGATACCAAAAACATTCAGTACTTC. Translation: CSVGDTKNIQYF.

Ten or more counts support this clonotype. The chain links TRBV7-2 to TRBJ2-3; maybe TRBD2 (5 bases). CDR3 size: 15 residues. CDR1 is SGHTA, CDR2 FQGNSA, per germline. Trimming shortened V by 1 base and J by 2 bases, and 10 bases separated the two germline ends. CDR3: CASSLVRTHTDTQYF. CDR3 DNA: TGTGCCAGCAGCTTAGTCCGGACTCACACAGATACGCAGTATTTT.

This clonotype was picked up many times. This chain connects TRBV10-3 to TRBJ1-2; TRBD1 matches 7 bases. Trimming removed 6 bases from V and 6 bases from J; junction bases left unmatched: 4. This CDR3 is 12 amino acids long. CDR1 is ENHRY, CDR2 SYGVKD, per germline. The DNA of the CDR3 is TGTGCCATCAGGACAGGGAACCATGGCTACACCTTC. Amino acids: CAIRTGNHGYTF.

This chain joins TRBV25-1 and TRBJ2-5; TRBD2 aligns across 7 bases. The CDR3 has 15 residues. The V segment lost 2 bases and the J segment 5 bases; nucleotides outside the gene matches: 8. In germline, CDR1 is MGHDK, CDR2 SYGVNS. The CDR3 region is CASSEVTSAWETQYF. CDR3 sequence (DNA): TGTGCCAGCAGTGAAGTTACTAGCGCCTGGGAGACCCAGTACTTC. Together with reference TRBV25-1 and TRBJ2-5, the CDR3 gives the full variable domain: EADIYQTPRYLVIGTGKKITLECSQTMGHDKMYWYQQDPGMELHLIHYSYGVNSTEKGDLSSESTVSRIRTEHFPLTLESARPSHTSQYLCASSEVTSAWETQYFGPGTRLLVL.

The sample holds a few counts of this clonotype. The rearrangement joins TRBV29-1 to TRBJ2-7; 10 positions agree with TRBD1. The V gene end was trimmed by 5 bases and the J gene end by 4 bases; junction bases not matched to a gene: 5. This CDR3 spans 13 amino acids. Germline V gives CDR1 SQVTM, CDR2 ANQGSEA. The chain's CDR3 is CSVSRTGGYEQYF. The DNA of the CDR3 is TGCAGCGTTTCTAGGACAGGGGGATACGAGCAGTACTTC.

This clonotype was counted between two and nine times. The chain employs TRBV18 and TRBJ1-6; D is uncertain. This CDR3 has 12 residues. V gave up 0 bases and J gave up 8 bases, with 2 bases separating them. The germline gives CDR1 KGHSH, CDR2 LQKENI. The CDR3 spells CASSPPDSPLHF. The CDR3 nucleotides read TGTGCCAGCTCACCACCCGATTCACCCCTCCACTTT.